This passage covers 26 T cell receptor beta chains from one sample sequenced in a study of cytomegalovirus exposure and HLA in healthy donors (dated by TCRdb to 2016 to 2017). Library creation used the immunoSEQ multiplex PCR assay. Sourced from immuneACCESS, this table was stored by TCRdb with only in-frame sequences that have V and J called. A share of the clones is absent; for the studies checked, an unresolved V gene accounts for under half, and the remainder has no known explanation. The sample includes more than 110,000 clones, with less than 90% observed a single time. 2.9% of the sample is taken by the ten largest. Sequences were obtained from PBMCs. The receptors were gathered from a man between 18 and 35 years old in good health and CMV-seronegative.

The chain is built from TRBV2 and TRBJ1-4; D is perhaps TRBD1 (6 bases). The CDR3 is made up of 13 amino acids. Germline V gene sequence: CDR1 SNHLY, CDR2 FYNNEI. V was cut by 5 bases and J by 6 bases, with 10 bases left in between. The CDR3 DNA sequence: TGTGCCAGCAGTTCGGGGGGCGATGAAAAACTGTTTTTT. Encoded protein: CASSSGGDEKLFF.

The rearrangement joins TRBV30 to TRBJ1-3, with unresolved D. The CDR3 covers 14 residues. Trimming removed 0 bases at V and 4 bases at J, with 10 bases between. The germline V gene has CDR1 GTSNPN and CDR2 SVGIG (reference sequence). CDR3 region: CAWSVHGSGNTIYF. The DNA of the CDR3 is TGTGCCTGGAGTGTACATGGCTCCGGAAACACCATATATTTT. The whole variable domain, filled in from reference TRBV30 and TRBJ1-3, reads SQTIHQWPATLVQPVGSPLSLECTVEGTSNPNLYWYRQAAGRGLQLLFYSVGIGQISSEVPQNLSASRPQDRQFILSSKKLLLSDSGFYLCAWSVHGSGNTIYFGEGSWLTVV.

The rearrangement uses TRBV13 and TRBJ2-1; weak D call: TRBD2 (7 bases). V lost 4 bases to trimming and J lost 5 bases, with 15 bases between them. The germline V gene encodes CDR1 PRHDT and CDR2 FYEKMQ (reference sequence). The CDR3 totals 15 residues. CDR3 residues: CASSSGGRSNNEQFF. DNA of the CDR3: TGTGCCAGCAGCTCCGGGGGGCGCTCAAACAATGAGCAGTTCTTC.

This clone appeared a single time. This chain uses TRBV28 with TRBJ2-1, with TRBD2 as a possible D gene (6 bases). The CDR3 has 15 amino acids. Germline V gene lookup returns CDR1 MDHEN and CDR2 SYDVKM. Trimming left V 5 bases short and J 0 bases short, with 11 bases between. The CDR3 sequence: CASSPSDSSYNEQFF. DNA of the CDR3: TGTGCCAGCAGTCCTAGCGACAGCTCCTACAATGAGCAGTTCTTC.

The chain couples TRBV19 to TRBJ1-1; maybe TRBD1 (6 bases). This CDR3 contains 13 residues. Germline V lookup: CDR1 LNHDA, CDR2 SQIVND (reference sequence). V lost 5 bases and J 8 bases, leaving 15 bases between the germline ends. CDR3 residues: CASSFNRASEAFF. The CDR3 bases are TGTGCCAGTAGTTTTAACAGGGCTTCCGAAGCTTTCTTT.

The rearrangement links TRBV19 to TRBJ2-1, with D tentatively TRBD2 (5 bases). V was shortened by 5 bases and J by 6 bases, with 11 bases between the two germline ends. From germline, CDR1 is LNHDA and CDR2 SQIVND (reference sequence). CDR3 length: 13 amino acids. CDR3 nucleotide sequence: TGTGCCAGTAGTGCGACGGGGAGCAATGAGCAGTTCTTC. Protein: CASSATGSNEQFF.

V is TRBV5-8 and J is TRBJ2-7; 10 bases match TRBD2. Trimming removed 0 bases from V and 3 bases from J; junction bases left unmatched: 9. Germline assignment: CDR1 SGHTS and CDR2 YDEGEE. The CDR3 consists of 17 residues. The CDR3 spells CASSLDFTSGTNYEQYF. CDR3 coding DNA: TGTGCCAGCAGCTTGGACTTCACTAGCGGGACAAACTACGAGCAGTACTTC. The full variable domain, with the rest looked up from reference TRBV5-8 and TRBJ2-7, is EAGVTQSPTHLIKTRGQQATLRCSPISGHTSVYWYQQALGLGLQFLLWYDEGEERNRGNFPPRFSGRQFPNYSSELNVNALELEDSALYLCASSLDFTSGTNYEQYFGPGTRLTVT.

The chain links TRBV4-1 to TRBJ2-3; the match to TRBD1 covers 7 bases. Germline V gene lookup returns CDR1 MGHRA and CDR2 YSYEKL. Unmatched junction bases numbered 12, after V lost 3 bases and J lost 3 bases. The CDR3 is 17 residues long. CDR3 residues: CASSQGHSNRGTDTQYF. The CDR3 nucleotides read TGCGCCAGCAGCCAGGGCCATTCGAACAGGGGAACAGATACGCAGTATTTT.

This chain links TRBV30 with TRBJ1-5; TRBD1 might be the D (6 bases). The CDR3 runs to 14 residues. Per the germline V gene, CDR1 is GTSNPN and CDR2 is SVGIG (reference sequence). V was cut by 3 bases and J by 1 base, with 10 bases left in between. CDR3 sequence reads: CAWSRGLSNQPQHF. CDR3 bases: TGTGCCTGGAGCAGGGGTTTAAGCAATCAGCCCCAGCATTTT. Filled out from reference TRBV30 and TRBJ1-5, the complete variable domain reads SQTIHQWPATLVQPVGSPLSLECTVEGTSNPNLYWYRQAAGRGLQLLFYSVGIGQISSEVPQNLSASRPQDRQFILSSKKLLLSDSGFYLCAWSRGLSNQPQHFGDGTRLSIL.

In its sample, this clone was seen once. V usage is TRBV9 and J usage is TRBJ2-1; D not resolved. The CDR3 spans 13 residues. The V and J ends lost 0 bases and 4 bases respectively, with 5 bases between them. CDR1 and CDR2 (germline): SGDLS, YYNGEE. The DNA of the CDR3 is TGTGCCAGCAGCGTAGCGCGGTACAATGAGCAGTTCTTC. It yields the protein CASSVARYNEQFF.

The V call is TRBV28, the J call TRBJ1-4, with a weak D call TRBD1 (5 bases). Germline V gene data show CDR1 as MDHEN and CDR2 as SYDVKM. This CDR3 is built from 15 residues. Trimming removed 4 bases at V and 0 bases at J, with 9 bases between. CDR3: CASSYEGATNEKLFF. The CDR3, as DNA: TGTGCCAGCAGTTACGAAGGGGCAACTAATGAAAAACTGTTTTTT.

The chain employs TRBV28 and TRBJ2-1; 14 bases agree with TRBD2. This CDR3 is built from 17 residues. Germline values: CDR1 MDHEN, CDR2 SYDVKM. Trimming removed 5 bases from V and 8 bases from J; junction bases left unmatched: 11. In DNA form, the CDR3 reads TGTGCCAGCAGTACTACCCTGACTAGCGGGAGGGTGGATGAGCAGTTCTTC. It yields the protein CASSTTLTSGRVDEQFF. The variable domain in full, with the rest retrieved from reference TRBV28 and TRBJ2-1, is DVKVTQSSRYLVKRTGEKVFLECVQDMDHENMFWYRQDPGLGLRLIYFSYDVKMKEKGDIPEGYSVSREKKERFSLILESASTNQTSMYLCASSTTLTSGRVDEQFFGPGTRLTVL.

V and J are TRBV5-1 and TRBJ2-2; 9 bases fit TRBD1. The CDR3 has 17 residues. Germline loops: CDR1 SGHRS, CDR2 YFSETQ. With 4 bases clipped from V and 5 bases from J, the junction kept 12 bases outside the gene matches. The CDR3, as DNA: TGCGCCAGCAGCCCCATACAAGGACAGGGGTGGACCGGGGAGCTGTTTTTT. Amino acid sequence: CASSPIQGQGWTGELFF.

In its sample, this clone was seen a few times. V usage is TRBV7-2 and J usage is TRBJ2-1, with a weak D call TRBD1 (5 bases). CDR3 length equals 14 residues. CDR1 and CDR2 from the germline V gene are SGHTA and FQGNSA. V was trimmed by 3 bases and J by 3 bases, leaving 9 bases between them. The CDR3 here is CASSLGHFYNEQFF. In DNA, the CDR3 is TGTGCCAGCAGCTTGGGGCACTTCTACAATGAGCAGTTCTTC.

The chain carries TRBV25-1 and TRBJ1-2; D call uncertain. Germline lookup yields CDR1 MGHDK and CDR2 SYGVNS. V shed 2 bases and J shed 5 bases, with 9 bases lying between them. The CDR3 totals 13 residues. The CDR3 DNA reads TGTGCCAGCAGTGAAGGCCGGGAGTATGGCTACACCTTC. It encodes CASSEGREYGYTF.

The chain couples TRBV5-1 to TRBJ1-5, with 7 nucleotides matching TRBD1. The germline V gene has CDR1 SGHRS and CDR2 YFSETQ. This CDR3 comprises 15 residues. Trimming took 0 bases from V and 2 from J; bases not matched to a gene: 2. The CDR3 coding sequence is TGCGCCAGCAGCTTGGAGACAGGGCGCAATCAGCCCCAGCATTTT. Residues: CASSLETGRNQPQHF.

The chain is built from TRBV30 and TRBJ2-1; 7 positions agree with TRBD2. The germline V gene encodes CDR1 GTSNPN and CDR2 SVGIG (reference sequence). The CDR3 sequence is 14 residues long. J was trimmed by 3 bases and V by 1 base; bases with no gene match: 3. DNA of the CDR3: TGTGCCTGGAGTGCCTCTAGCGGCTACAATGAGCAGTTCTTC. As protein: CAWSASSGYNEQFF.

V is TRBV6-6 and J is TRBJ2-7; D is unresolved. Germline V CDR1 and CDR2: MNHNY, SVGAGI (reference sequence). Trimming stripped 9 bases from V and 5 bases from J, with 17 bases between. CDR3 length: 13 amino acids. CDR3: CASGYPGQHEQYF. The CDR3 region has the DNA TGTGCCAGTGGATACCCTGGGCAGCACGAGCAGTACTTC.

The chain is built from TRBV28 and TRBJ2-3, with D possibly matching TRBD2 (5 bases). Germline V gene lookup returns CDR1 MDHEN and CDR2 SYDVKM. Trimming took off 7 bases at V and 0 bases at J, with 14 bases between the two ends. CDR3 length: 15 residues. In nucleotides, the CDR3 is TGTGCCAGCACCCCAGGCGGGCTCAGCACAGATACGCAGTATTTT. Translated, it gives CASTPGGLSTDTQYF.

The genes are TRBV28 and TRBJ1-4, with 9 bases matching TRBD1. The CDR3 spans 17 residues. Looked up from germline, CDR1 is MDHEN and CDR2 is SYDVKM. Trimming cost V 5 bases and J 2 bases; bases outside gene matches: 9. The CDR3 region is CASSTPTGGVTNEKLFF. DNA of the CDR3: TGTGCCAGCAGTACCCCGACAGGGGGGGTCACTAATGAAAAACTGTTTTTT.

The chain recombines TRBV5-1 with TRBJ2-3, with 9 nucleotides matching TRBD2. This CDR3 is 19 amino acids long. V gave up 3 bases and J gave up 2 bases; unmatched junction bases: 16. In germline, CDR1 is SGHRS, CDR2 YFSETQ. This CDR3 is CASSYSGSRGPQVTDTQYF. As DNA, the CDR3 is TGCGCCAGCAGCTATAGCGGGAGTAGGGGTCCCCAGGTCACAGATACGCAGTATTTT.

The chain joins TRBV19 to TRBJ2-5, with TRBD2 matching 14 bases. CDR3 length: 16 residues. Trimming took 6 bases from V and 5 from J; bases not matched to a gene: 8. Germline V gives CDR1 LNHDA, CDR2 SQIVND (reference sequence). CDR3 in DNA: TGTGCCAGTAGACCCACGGGACTAGCGGGAGCGGAGACCCAGTACTTC. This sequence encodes CASRPTGLAGAETQYF.

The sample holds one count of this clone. CDR3 coding DNA: TGTGCCAGCAGCTTGAGCGGGAACCAAGAGACCCAGTACTTC. Its translation: CASSLSGNQETQYF. The chain has TRBV5-5 and TRBJ2-5; 7 bases are a match to TRBD2. Germline loops: CDR1 SGHKS, CDR2 YYEKEE (reference sequence). Unmatched junction bases numbered 0, after V lost 1 base and J lost 0 bases. The CDR3 is made up of 14 amino acids. The whole variable domain, filled in from reference TRBV5-5 and TRBJ2-5, reads DAGVTQSPTHLIKTRGQQVTLRCSPISGHKSVSWYQQVLGQGPQFIFQYYEKEERGRGNFPDRFSARQFPNYSSELNVNALLLGDSALYLCASSLSGNQETQYFGPGTRLLVL.

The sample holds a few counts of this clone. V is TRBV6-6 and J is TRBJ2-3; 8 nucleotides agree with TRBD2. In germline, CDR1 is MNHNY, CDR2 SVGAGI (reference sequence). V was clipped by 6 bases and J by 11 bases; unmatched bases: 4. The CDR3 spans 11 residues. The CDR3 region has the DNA TGTGCCAGCAGCCTGAGCGGGGGGCAGTATTTT. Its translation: CASSLSGGQYF.

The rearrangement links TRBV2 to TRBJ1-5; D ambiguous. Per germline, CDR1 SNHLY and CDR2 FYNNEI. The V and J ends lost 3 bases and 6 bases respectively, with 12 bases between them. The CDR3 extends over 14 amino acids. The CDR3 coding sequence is TGTGCCAGCAGTGAGAGTTTCGATTCTCAGCCCCAGCATTTT. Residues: CASSESFDSQPQHF.

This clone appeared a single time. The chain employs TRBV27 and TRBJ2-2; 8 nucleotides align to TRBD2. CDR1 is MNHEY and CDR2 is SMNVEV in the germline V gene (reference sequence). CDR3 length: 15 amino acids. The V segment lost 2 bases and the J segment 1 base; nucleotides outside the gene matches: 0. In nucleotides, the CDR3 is TGTGCCAGCAGTTTAGCGGGAGGGAACACCGGGGAGCTGTTTTTT. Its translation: CASSLAGGNTGELFF.